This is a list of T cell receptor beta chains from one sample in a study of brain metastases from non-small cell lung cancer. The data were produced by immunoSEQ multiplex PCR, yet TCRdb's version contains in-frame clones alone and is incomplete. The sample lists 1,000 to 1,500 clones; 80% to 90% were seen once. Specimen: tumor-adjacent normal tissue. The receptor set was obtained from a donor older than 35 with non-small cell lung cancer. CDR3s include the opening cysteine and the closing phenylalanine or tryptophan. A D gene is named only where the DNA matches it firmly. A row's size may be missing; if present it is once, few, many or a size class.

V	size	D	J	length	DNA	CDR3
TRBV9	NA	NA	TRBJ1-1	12	TGTGCCAGCAACGTAGGGGACACTGAAGCTTTCTTT	CASNVGDTEAFF
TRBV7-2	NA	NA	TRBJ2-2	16	TGTGCCAGCAGCTTAGATCCAGGGGCCCTCTCCGGGGAGCTGTTTTTT	CASSLDPGALSGELFF
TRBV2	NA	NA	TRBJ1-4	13	TGTGCCGGCTCCCGGGTCTCTAATGAAAAACTGTTTTTT	CAGSRVSNEKLFF
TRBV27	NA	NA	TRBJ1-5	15	TGTGCCACCCAGTATATTAAGGGTAGGGATCAGCCCCAGCATTTT	CATQYIKGRDQPQHF
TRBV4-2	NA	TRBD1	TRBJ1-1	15	TGTGCCAACAGCCTGGCGACAGGGGATTTCATTGAAGCTTTCTTT	CANSLATGDFIEAFF
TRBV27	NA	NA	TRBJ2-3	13	TGTGCCAGCATCTCTCGGGCAATAGATATGCAGTATTTT	CASISRAIDMQYF
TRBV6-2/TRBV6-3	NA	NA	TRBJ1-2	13	TGTGCCAGCAGCTTGGACAGAGTGTATGGCTACACCTTC	CASSLDRVYGYTF
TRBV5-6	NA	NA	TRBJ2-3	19	TGTGCCAGCAGCCGAGGGCCTGTGTTTGACAGGGGAGGGACAGATATGCAGTATTTT	CASSRGPVFDRGGTDMQYF
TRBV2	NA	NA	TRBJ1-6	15	TGTGCCAGCAGTGACGTGGTAGGGAACAATTCACCCCTCCACTTT	CASSDVVGNNSPLHF
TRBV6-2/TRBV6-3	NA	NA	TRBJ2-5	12	TGTGCCAGCAGTTACGGAAAAGAGACCCAGTACTTC	CASSYGKETQYF
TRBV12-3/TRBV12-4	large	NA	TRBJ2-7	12	TGTGCCAGCGCCCGGGGGAATTACGAGCAGTACTTC	CASARGNYEQYF
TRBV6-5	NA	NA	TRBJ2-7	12	TGTGCCAGCAGCAGCGACGGTTACGAGCAGTACTTC	CASSSDGYEQYF
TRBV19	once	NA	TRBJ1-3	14	TGTGCCAGTGGGGACCGGAGCTCTGGAAACACCATATATTTT	CASGDRSSGNTIYF
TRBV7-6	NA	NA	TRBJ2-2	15	TGTGCCAGCAGCTCGCTTAGAGGGGCGAGCGGGGAGCTGTTTTTT	CASSSLRGASGELFF
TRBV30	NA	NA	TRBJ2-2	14	TGTGCCTGGAGTGTCTCTAGAAGCACCGGGGAGCTGTTTTTT	CAWSVSRSTGELFF
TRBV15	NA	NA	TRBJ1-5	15	TGTGCCACCAGCAGAGAGTCCGGGGTAACACAGCCCCAGCATTTT	CATSRESGVTQPQHF
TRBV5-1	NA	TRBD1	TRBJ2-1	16	TGCGCCAGCAGCTTGGGGGCTGGGACAGGCGATAATGAGCAGTTCTTC	CASSLGAGTGDNEQFF
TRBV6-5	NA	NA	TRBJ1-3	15	TGTGCCAGCAGTCTAGGACCTCATCAGGGAAACACCATATATTTT	CASSLGPHQGNTIYF
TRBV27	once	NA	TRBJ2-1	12	TGTGCCAGCAGTTTCCTACCGGGGGAGCAGTTCTTC	CASSFLPGEQFF
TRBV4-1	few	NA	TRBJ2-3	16	TGCGCCAGCAGCCAATTGACGGGGGACGGCACAGATACGCAGTATTTT	CASSQLTGDGTDTQYF
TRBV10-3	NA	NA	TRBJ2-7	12	TGTGCCATCAGTGAAAACTCCTACGAGCAGTACTTC	CAISENSYEQYF
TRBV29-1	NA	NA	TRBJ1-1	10	TGCAGCGTTCGGGGAGCTGAAGCTTTCTTT	CSVRGAEAFF
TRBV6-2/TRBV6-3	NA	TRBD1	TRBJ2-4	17	TGTGCCAGCAGTCGTGCATCCTCCGGGACAGAAAAAAACATTCAGTACTTC	CASSRASSGTEKNIQYF
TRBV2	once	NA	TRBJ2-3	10	TGTGCCTCCCGGAGAGATACGCAGTATTTT	CASRRDTQYF
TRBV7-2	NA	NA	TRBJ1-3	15	TGTGCCAGCAGCTTAGGTACAGGAGCTGGAAACACCATATATTTT	CASSLGTGAGNTIYF
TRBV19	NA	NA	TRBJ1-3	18	TGTGCCAGTTCTAAGCCCCGGGACGGATCGAGCTCTGGAAACACCATATATTTT	CASSKPRDGSSSGNTIYF
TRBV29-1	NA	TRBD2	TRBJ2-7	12	TGCAGCGTGGAACTAGCGGGCCGGGAGCAGTACTTC	CSVELAGREQYF
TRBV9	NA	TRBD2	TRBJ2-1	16	TGTGCCAGCAGCGTAGCAGGCCAGCGGGGTTACAATGAGCAGTTCTTC	CASSVAGQRGYNEQFF
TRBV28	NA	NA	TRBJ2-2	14	TGTGCCAGCACAGCCCAGGTTACCACCGGGGAGCTGTTTTTT	CASTAQVTTGELFF
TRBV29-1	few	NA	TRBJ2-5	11	TGCAGCGTTCAGTTCCAAGAGACCCAGTACTTC	CSVQFQETQYF
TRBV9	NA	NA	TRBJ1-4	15	TGTGCCAGCAGCGTAGGTCCGGAGGTTGATGAAAAACTGTTTTTT	CASSVGPEVDEKLFF
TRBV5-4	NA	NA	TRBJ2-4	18	TGTGCCAGCAGCTCCATCGGGACGCCCGTTTCGGTCCAAAACATTCAGTACTTC	CASSSIGTPVSVQNIQYF
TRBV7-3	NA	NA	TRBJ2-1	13	TGTGCCAGCAGTCATAACAGGGACAATGAGCAGTTCTTC	CASSHNRDNEQFF